A single sample gave rise to the 31 T cell receptor beta chains below, sequenced in a study of T cell repertoires in cytomegalovirus infection. From the reads, TCRdb called clonotypes with MiXCR, one entry per CDR3 protein. The sample yields nearly 650,000 distinct CDR3 sequences, roughly a quarter seen once. Sequencing input: CD8+ T cells from PBMCs. These receptors came from a human donor in good health (CMV status not recorded). Some clones in this sample may be carry-over from other donors' samples.

The rearrangement uses TRBV5-3 and TRBJ1-1; TRBD1 agrees at 7 bases. Being an ORF, TRBV5-3 has a function that is uncertain. Trimming cost V 4 bases and J 1 base; bases outside gene matches: 7. This CDR3 is 15 amino acids long. The CDR3: CARSRGLLTNTEAFF. For the CDR3, the DNA is TGTGCCAGAAGCAGGGGGCTTCTAACGAACACTGAAGCTTTCTTT.

This clonotype was seen a handful of times. The rearrangement joins TRBV2 to TRBJ2-5; TRBD2 is a possible D gene (6 bases). Per the germline V gene, CDR1 is SNHLY and CDR2 is FYNNEI. The CDR3 length is 15 residues. Trimming took off 6 bases at V and 1 base at J, with 15 bases between the two ends. The CDR3 loop is CASRPLSGPQETQYF. CDR3 nucleotide sequence: TGTGCCAGCAGACCCCTCAGCGGGCCCCAAGAGACCCAGTACTTC.

This clonotype has ten or more counts. V and J are TRBV7-6 and TRBJ2-1, with 7 bases that match TRBD2. The CDR3 runs 18 residues. The germline CDR1 and CDR2 sequences are SGHVS and FNYEAQ. V lost 1 base to trimming and J lost 5 bases; unmatched junction nucleotides: 14. CDR3 sequence: CASSLDRAGVIGDNEQFF. For the CDR3, the DNA is TGTGCCAGCAGCTTAGATCGGGCGGGGGTTATCGGCGACAATGAGCAGTTCTTC.

The sample holds a few counts of this clonotype. The chain couples TRBV5-1 to TRBJ2-5, with a tentative D call TRBD1 (5 bases). Trimming cost V 1 base and J 2 bases, with 12 bases left between them. This CDR3 spans 15 amino acids. The germline CDR1 and CDR2 sequences are SGHRS and YFSETQ. The DNA for the CDR3 is TGCGCCAGCAGCTTGAGTAGGGGATTACAAGAGACCCAGTACTTC. It encodes CASSLSRGLQETQYF.

This clonotype occurred once. A clone one base away is much larger, so this may be a read error. The V gene is TRBV7-4, the J gene TRBJ2-1, with a weak D call TRBD1 (5 bases). With 4 bases removed from V and 9 bases from J, the gap between germline ends came to 22 bases. This CDR3 is 16 amino acids long. Germline-derived CDR1 and CDR2 are SGHVT and SQSDAQ. This CDR3 is CASSSGLPRPTGEQFF. In DNA form, the CDR3 reads TGTGCCAGCAGCTCCGGCCTCCCGAGACCCACAGGTGAGCAGTTCTTC.

This chain joins TRBV2 and TRBJ2-2, with unresolved D. The V end lost 7 bases, the J end lost 3 bases, and 6 bases lay between the germline ends. Germline V gene lookup returns CDR1 SNHLY and CDR2 FYNNEI. This CDR3 has 12 residues. CDR3: CASIQYTGELFF. CDR3 sequence (DNA): TGTGCCAGCATTCAGTACACCGGGGAGCTGTTTTTT.

The table lists this clonotype with a few counts. This chain links TRBV7-9 with TRBJ2-1; TRBD2 is a possible D gene (6 bases). The CDR3 has 15 residues. In germline, CDR1 is SEHNR, CDR2 FQNEAQ (reference sequence). V was shortened by 6 bases and J by 1 base, with 13 bases between the two germline ends. CDR3 sequence: CASRSSSESYNEQFF. CDR3 nucleotides: TGTGCCAGCAGATCGTCTAGCGAGTCCTACAATGAGCAGTTCTTC.

This clonotype was detected ten times or more. This rearrangement joins TRBV7-8 to TRBJ1-4; D not certain. The CDR3 contains 12 residues. V lost 5 bases and J lost 12, with 13 bases in between. Germline CDR1 reads SGHVS; CDR2 reads FQNEAQ. CDR3 in DNA: TGTGCCAGCAGCCCCCGGAGGCCAGAACTGTTTTTT. It encodes CASSPRRPELFF.

This clonotype was detected many times. V is TRBV6-5 and J is TRBJ2-7, with D hard to call. Germline V CDR1 and CDR2: MNHEY, SVGAGI. The CDR3 extends over 13 amino acids. Trimming pared 4 bases from V and 2 bases from J, leaving 9 bases between. CDR3 residues: CASSSSPTYEQYV. For the CDR3, the DNA is TGTGCCAGCAGTTCCTCTCCTACCTACGAGCAGTACGTC.

The chain carries TRBV29-1 and TRBJ1-2; 7 nucleotides align to TRBD1. Germline trimming cut 3 bases from V and 4 bases from J; bases unmatched to any gene: 2. The CDR3 runs 12 residues. Germline-derived CDR1 and CDR2 are SQVTM and ANQGSEA. CDR3 DNA: TGCAGCGTTGACGGGACAGCCTATGGCTACACCTTC. As protein: CSVDGTAYGYTF.

In this sample, this clonotype turned up a few times. This chain connects TRBV7-9 to TRBJ2-1; perhaps TRBD1 as D (6 bases). There are 12 residues in the CDR3. From germline, CDR1 is SEHNR and CDR2 FQNEAQ (reference sequence). V lost 3 bases and J lost 9, with 9 bases in between. The CDR3 sequence is CASSFGQFEQFF. The CDR3 coding sequence is TGTGCCAGCAGCTTCGGACAGTTTGAGCAGTTCTTC.

The chain carries TRBV29-1 and TRBJ2-3; perhaps TRBD2 as D (6 bases). Germline V lookup: CDR1 SQVTM, CDR2 ANQGSEA. The CDR3 totals 12 residues. V lost 4 bases, J lost 3 bases, and 8 bases lay in between. The CDR3 loop is CSVVEGTDTQYF. In DNA form, the CDR3 reads TGCAGCGTTGTGGAGGGGACAGATACGCAGTATTTT.

This clonotype was found a few times. The V gene is TRBV28, the J gene TRBJ2-7; unclear D gene. Between the trimmed V and J ends, which lost 6 bases and 0 bases, there was a span of 12 bases. The CDR3 contains 14 residues. Germline loops: CDR1 MDHEN, CDR2 SYDVKM. The CDR3 loop is CASRPLDNSYEQYV. CDR3 nucleotides: TGTGCCAGCAGACCCCTTGACAACTCCTACGAGCAGTACGTC.

In its sample, this clonotype was seen many times. J is TRBJ1-2 and V is TRBV6-5; D is ambiguous. Trimming cost V 0 bases and J 1 base, with 12 bases left between them. Germline V gene sequence: CDR1 MNHEY, CDR2 SVGAGI. The CDR3 is 16 residues long. In DNA form, the CDR3 reads TGTGCCAGCAGTTACTCGATTACAGATATTAACTATGGCTACACCTTC. This gives the protein CASSYSITDINYGYTF.

This sequence joins TRBV15 and TRBJ2-3; D might be TRBD1 or TRBD2, each matching 5 bases. Germline CDR1 reads LNHNV; CDR2 reads YYDKDF (reference sequence). Trimming removed 5 bases from V and 6 bases from J, with 24 bases in between. The CDR3 is made up of 17 amino acids. CDR3 bases: TGTGCCACCAGCGACGGGAAGTGGGGCCGAGGTTCCGATACGCAGTATTTT. Its protein is CATSDGKWGRGSDTQYF.

At least ten counts were recorded for this clonotype. J is TRBJ1-2 and V is TRBV6-5; D is undetermined. The CDR3 is 15 amino acids. Germline lookup yields CDR1 MNHEY and CDR2 SVGAGI. The V and J ends lost 6 bases and 0 bases respectively, with 14 bases between them. The CDR3 DNA follows: TGTGCCAGCAGCCACGGCAGTACCACTAACTATGGCTACACCTTC. This codes for CASSHGSTTNYGYTF.

V usage is TRBV15 and J usage is TRBJ2-5; D perhaps matches TRBD1 (5 bases). The germline V and J ends were trimmed by 1 base and 4 bases, with 13 bases remaining between them. The length of the CDR3 is 15 residues. CDR1 LNHNV and CDR2 YYDKDF come from the germline V gene (reference sequence). The CDR3 sequence: CATSRAGGQGETQYF. As DNA, the CDR3 is TGTGCCACCAGCAGAGCTGGTGGTCAGGGAGAGACCCAGTACTTC.

Of note for this clonotype: Relative to the germline gene, one junction end is altered; a read error may explain this. The genes are TRBV27 and TRBJ2-1; possibly TRBD2 for D (5 bases). The CDR3 is 14 amino acids. Looked up from germline, CDR1 is MNHEY and CDR2 is SMNVEV (reference sequence). The CDR3 nucleotides read TGTGCCAGCAGTTCACCAACCGGGGTAAATGAGCAGTCCTTC. Translated: CASSSPTGVNEQSF.

This clonotype was recorded many times. The chain links TRBV7-6 to TRBJ1-1, with D possibly being TRBD1 (6 bases). CDR1 and CDR2 (germline): SGHVS, FNYEAQ. With 5 bases removed from V and 8 bases from J, the gap between germline ends came to 18 bases. This CDR3 spans 14 amino acids. The CDR3 spells CASSLGGGQPEAFF. For the CDR3, the DNA is TGTGCCAGCAGCCTGGGGGGTGGACAGCCAGAAGCTTTCTTT.

This clonotype was picked up a small number of times. V is TRBV3-1 and J is TRBJ2-2, with D maybe TRBD2 (6 bases). The V gene's germline CDR1 is LGHDT and CDR2 YNNKEL (reference sequence). The CDR3 runs 18 residues. The V end was cut by 2 bases, the J end by 6 bases, with 22 bases between. CDR3 sequence reads: CASSQMSQRDSQAGELFF. The DNA for the CDR3 is TGTGCCAGCAGCCAAATGTCTCAAAGGGACTCTCAAGCCGGGGAGCTGTTTTTT. Based on the CDR3 plus reference TRBV3-1 and TRBJ2-2, the full variable domain is DTAVSQTPKYLVTQMGNDKSIKCEQNLGHDTMYWYKQDSKKFLKIMFSYNNKELIINETVPNRFSPKSPDKAHLNLHINSLELGDSAVYFCASSQMSQRDSQAGELFFGEGSRLTVL.

The sample holds many counts of this clonotype. The chain employs TRBV27 and TRBJ2-3; TRBD1 matches 8 bases. After removal of 6 bases from V and 5 bases from J, the junction contained 10 bases not matched to a gene. Germline V gene lookup returns CDR1 MNHEY and CDR2 SMNVEV (reference sequence). The CDR3 length is 15 residues. The CDR3 spells CASSQGQVVVDTQYF. The CDR3 region has the DNA TGTGCCAGCAGCCAGGGACAGGTAGTTGTAGATACGCAGTATTTT.

This clonotype was counted between two and nine times. V and J are TRBV20-1 and TRBJ2-7; weak D call: TRBD2 (6 bases). V lost 4 bases and J lost 0, with 13 bases in between. This CDR3 comprises 14 residues. From germline, CDR1 is DFQATT and CDR2 SNEGSKA (reference sequence). This CDR3 reads CSAILGGVSYEQYF. The CDR3 nucleotides are TGCAGTGCTATTCTGGGCGGGGTCTCCTACGAGCAGTACTTC.

This clonotype was observed many times. The chain couples TRBV5-6 to TRBJ2-1; D perhaps matches TRBD2 (6 bases). CDR1 and CDR2 from the germline V gene are SGHDT and YYEEEE. V was clipped by 2 bases and J by 6 bases, with 9 bases between them. The length of the CDR3 is 13 residues. CDR3 coding DNA: TGTGCCAGCAGCTTCGGGACTCTCAATGAGCAGTTCTTC. Its translation is CASSFGTLNEQFF. Using reference TRBV5-6 and TRBJ2-1 for the parts outside the CDR3, the full variable domain is DAGVTQSPTHLIKTRGQQVTLRCSPKSGHDTVSWYQQALGQGPQFIFQYYEEEERQRGNFPDRFSGHQFPNYSSELNVNALLLGDSALYLCASSFGTLNEQFFGPGTRLTVL.

This clonotype was detected ten times or more. The rearrangement uses TRBV28 and TRBJ2-1; 8 positions match TRBD2. Trimming cost V 5 bases and J 3 bases; bases outside gene matches: 3. The CDR3 length is 14 residues. Per germline, CDR1 MDHEN and CDR2 SYDVKM. CDR3 sequence reads: CASSQRGLYNEQFF. The CDR3, as DNA: TGTGCCAGCAGTCAGCGGGGGCTCTACAATGAGCAGTTCTTC.

Here the CDR3 DNA reads TGTGCCAGCGCGCCTCCTGACAGGGGAGGGTTAAGCGAGCAGTACGTC. Its translation: CASAPPDRGGLSEQYV. The gene calls are TRBV6-1 and TRBJ2-7; possibly TRBD1 for D (8 bases). The CDR3 spans 16 residues. The ends were cut back, 8 bases at V and 6 bases at J, with 26 bases in the middle. The germline gives CDR1 MNHNS, CDR2 SASEGT.

The chain links TRBV27 to TRBJ1-1; TRBD1 agrees at 7 bases. J gave up 3 bases and V 5 bases, and 6 bases lay outside the gene matches. Germline CDR1 reads MNHEY; CDR2 reads SMNVEV (reference sequence). The length of the CDR3 is 14 residues. The CDR3 loop is CASSRGRLDTEAFF. The CDR3 bases are TGTGCCAGCAGTAGGGGGCGTTTGGACACTGAAGCTTTCTTT.

As DNA, the CDR3 is TGTGCCACCAGCAGAGTAGGGACGAACTATGGCTACACCTTC. Amino acid sequence: CATSRVGTNYGYTF. This chain connects TRBV15 to TRBJ1-2, with D perhaps TRBD1 (5 bases). Germline V lookup: CDR1 LNHNV, CDR2 YYDKDF (reference sequence). This CDR3 has 14 amino acids. V lost 1 base and J 2 bases, leaving 8 bases between the germline ends.

V is TRBV20-1 and J is TRBJ2-1, with D uncertain. V was cut by 4 bases and J by 7 bases, with 14 bases left in between. Germline values: CDR1 DFQATT, CDR2 SNEGSKA (reference sequence). This CDR3 is built from 13 residues. DNA of the CDR3: TGCAGTGCTACGGGCTTTGCTAAGAATGAGCAGTTCTTC. Translation gives CSATGFAKNEQFF.

This clonotype was picked up many times. This chain links TRBV6-5 with TRBJ2-1, with 8 bases identical to TRBD2. The V gene's germline CDR1 is MNHEY and CDR2 SVGAGI. V dropped 0 bases and J dropped 6; count of bases not matched to a gene: 7. The CDR3 totals 16 residues. CDR3 in amino acids: CASSYSSGLAVNEQFF. Written as DNA, the CDR3 is TGTGCCAGCAGTTACTCGAGTGGACTAGCAGTCAATGAGCAGTTCTTC.

The J gene is TRBJ1-1, the V gene TRBV6-5; D is ambiguous. The V gene's germline CDR1 is MNHEY and CDR2 SVGAGI. V dropped 5 bases and J dropped 1 base, with 8 bases sitting between them. The CDR3 is 13 amino acids. CDR3 sequence reads: CASSRWENTEAFF. Written as DNA, the CDR3 is TGTGCCAGCAGTCGGTGGGAGAACACTGAAGCTTTCTTT.

This clonotype was counted only a few times. This chain links TRBV14 with TRBJ2-2, with TRBD2 matching 10 bases. CDR1 is SGHDN and CDR2 is FVKESK in the germline V gene. V dropped 1 base and J dropped 5; count of bases not matched to a gene: 7. This CDR3 is 17 amino acids long. This chain's CDR3 is CASSQVPLAGLTGELFF. CDR3 in DNA: TGTGCCAGCAGCCAAGTTCCACTAGCGGGGCTGACCGGGGAGCTGTTTTTT.